This T cell receptor (beta chain) was sequenced for a study of T cells in Graves' hyperthyroidism and ophthalmopathy. Study in general: Any treatment followed the collection of peripheral blood at initial diagnosis. Study-wide findings and caveats: Separation of ophthalmopathy from stable hyperthyroidism was achieved by a 13 V-J model. Blood also showed most of the thyroid clonotypes that were expanded above 0.001. It was a median 6.5 months before onset that the model predicted ophthalmopathy.

TCR beta CDR3 region amplification was performed from RNA transcripts. TCR CDR3 regions were first amplified by RT-PCR with HTBI primers. Each CDR3 protein is one row after TCRdb ran MiXCR on the multiplex PCR reads. The sample has about 200,000 distinct CDR3 sequences, around 16% seen once; the top ten hold around 52%. This clonotype was picked up many times. Its antigen is currently unknown. Sample: blood. The TCR was taken from a woman aged 45-65 years with Graves' hyperthyroidism.

The CDR3 reads CASSEARTSGTKGETQYF. DNA for the CDR3: TGTGCCAGCAGTGAAGCGAGGACTAGCGGGACAAAGGGGGAGACCCAGTACTTC. This chain joins TRBV2 and TRBJ2-5, with 12 bases that match TRBD2. The CDR3 has 18 residues. J was trimmed by 5 bases and V by 0 bases; bases with no gene match: 10. CDR1 is SNHLY, CDR2 FYNNEI, per germline.